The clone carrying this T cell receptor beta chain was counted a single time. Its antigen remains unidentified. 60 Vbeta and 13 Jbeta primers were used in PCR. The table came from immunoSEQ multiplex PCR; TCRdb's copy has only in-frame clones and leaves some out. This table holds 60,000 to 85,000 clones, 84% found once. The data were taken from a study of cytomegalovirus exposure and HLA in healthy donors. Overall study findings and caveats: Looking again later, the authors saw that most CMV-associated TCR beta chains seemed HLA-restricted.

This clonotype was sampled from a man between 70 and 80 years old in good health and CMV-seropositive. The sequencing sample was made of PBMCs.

This CDR3 is CASSPSGTAYEQYF. CDR3 nucleotides: TGTGCCAGCTCACCCTCCGGGACAGCCTACGAGCAGTACTTC. The chain joins TRBV18 to TRBJ2-7; the match to TRBD1 covers 7 bases. Germline V lookup: CDR1 KGHSH, CDR2 LQKENI. V was clipped by 3 bases and J by 2 bases; unmatched bases: 4. The CDR3 consists of 14 residues.